A selection of T cell receptor beta chains follows, all from one sample in a study of T cells in localized non-small cell lung cancer. Clones were sequenced by immunoSEQ multiplex PCR, and TCRdb holds only the in-frame ones, with some missing. The sample carries fewer than 90,000 clones, 80% recorded once. The sequencing here drew on PBMCs, taken before any cancer treatment. These TCRs come from a man between 35 and 75 years old with stage II squamous cell lung carcinoma. The CDR3 runs from the conserved cysteine through the conserved F or W. Each record gives: V gene, CDR3 length, J gene, D gene, clone size, CDR3 DNA, CDR3 protein. A D gene is named only where the DNA matches it firmly. Not all rows give a size; the values are once, few, many and, for expanded clones, a class.

V gene: TRBV13; CDR3 length: 15; J gene: TRBJ1-5; D gene: TRBD1; clone size: .; CDR3 DNA: TGTGCCAGCAGCTCGGGACAGTATAGCAATCAGCCCCAGCATTTT; CDR3 protein: CASSSGQYSNQPQHF
V gene: TRBV6-1; CDR3 length: 15; J gene: TRBJ1-1; D gene: .; clone size: once; CDR3 DNA: TGTGCCAGCAGACCTTCTTGGGGGGGCGGGTCTGAAGCTTTCTTT; CDR3 protein: CASRPSWGGGSEAFF
V gene: TRBV27; CDR3 length: 15; J gene: TRBJ2-5; D gene: TRBD2; clone size: once; CDR3 DNA: TGTGCCAGCAGTTTCGGCGGGAGAGGACAAGAGACCCAGTACTTC; CDR3 protein: CASSFGGRGQETQYF
V gene: TRBV6-6; CDR3 length: 14; J gene: TRBJ2-3; D gene: TRBD2; clone size: .; CDR3 DNA: TGTGCCAGCAGTTACACTAGCGGGAGAGATACGCAGTATTTT; CDR3 protein: CASSYTSGRDTQYF
V gene: TRBV6-6; CDR3 length: 14; J gene: TRBJ2-7; D gene: .; clone size: .; CDR3 DNA: TGTGCCAGCAGTAGCCGGGACAACACCTACGAGCAATACTTC; CDR3 protein: CASSSRDNTYEQYF
V gene: TRBV27; CDR3 length: 13; J gene: TRBJ2-7; D gene: .; clone size: .; CDR3 DNA: TGTGCCAGCCAAGGCAGGGAAACCTACGAGCAGTACTTC; CDR3 protein: CASQGRETYEQYF
V gene: TRBV7-9; CDR3 length: 14; J gene: TRBJ1-1; D gene: .; clone size: .; CDR3 DNA: TGTGCCAGCAGCACCCACCCGGCAGGGACTGAAGCTTTCTTT; CDR3 protein: CASSTHPAGTEAFF
V gene: TRBV6-1; CDR3 length: 16; J gene: TRBJ1-2; D gene: TRBD1; clone size: .; CDR3 DNA: TGTGCCAGCAGTGAAATCGGGACAGGGGGTAACTATGGCTACACCTTC; CDR3 protein: CASSEIGTGGNYGYTF
V gene: TRBV27; CDR3 length: 13; J gene: TRBJ2-7; D gene: .; clone size: .; CDR3 DNA: TGTGCCAGCAGTTTAAGGGAACCCTACGAGCAGTACTTC; CDR3 protein: CASSLREPYEQYF
V gene: TRBV30; CDR3 length: 15; J gene: TRBJ1-4; D gene: TRBD1; clone size: once; CDR3 DNA: TGTGCCTGGAAACAGGGGTCCACCCGTAATGAAAAACTGTTTTTT; CDR3 protein: CAWKQGSTRNEKLFF
V gene: TRBV4-1; CDR3 length: 15; J gene: TRBJ2-2; D gene: .; clone size: .; CDR3 DNA: TGCGCCAGCAGCCAAGACTCAGGGATCACCGGGGAGCTGTTTTTT; CDR3 protein: CASSQDSGITGELFF
V gene: TRBV28; CDR3 length: 12; J gene: TRBJ1-1; D gene: .; clone size: .; CDR3 DNA: TGTGCCAGCAGTTTGGACAGCACTGAAGCTTTCTTT; CDR3 protein: CASSLDSTEAFF
V gene: TRBV11-3; CDR3 length: 15; J gene: TRBJ2-2; D gene: TRBD2; clone size: many; CDR3 DNA: TGTGCCAGCAGCTCTTTAGCGGGGGGGCCCGGGGAGCTGTTTTTT; CDR3 protein: CASSSLAGGPGELFF
V gene: TRBV13; CDR3 length: 15; J gene: TRBJ2-7; D gene: TRBD2; clone size: .; CDR3 DNA: TGTGCCAGCAGCTTAGGAGCGGGGGGGCCCCACGAGCAGTACTTC; CDR3 protein: CASSLGAGGPHEQYF
V gene: TRBV4-1; CDR3 length: 17; J gene: TRBJ2-7; D gene: TRBD2; clone size: few; CDR3 DNA: TGCGCCAGCAGCCAACCGCTGACTAGCGGGGGCAGCTACGAGCAGTACTTC; CDR3 protein: CASSQPLTSGGSYEQYF
V gene: TRBV30; CDR3 length: 16; J gene: TRBJ2-2; D gene: TRBD1; clone size: .; CDR3 DNA: TGTGCCTGGAGTGCTTTCGACAGGGCGGACACCGGGGAGCTGTTTTTT; CDR3 protein: CAWSAFDRADTGELFF
V gene: TRBV2; CDR3 length: 16; J gene: TRBJ2-6; D gene: TRBD1; clone size: few; CDR3 DNA: TGTGCCACTAGGACAGGGGATTACTCTGGGGCCAACGTCCTGACTTTC; CDR3 protein: CATRTGDYSGANVLTF
V gene: TRBV11-2; CDR3 length: 13; J gene: TRBJ1-1; D gene: .; clone size: .; CDR3 DNA: TGTGCCAGCAGCTACCGACAGGAGGCTGAAGCTTTCTTT; CDR3 protein: CASSYRQEAEAFF
V gene: TRBV9; CDR3 length: 15; J gene: TRBJ2-3; D gene: TRBD2; clone size: .; CDR3 DNA: TGTGCCAGCACTTTCAGCGGGACCAGCACAGATACGCAGTATTTT; CDR3 protein: CASTFSGTSTDTQYF
V gene: TRBV6-1; CDR3 length: 13; J gene: TRBJ2-5; D gene: .; clone size: .; CDR3 DNA: TGTGCCAGCAGTGTGTTACTTGGGGAGACCCAGTACTTC; CDR3 protein: CASSVLLGETQYF
V gene: TRBV5-8; CDR3 length: 13; J gene: TRBJ2-3; D gene: .; clone size: once; CDR3 DNA: TGTGCCAGCAGCTCCTATAGCACAGATACGCAGTATTTT; CDR3 protein: CASSSYSTDTQYF
V gene: TRBV10-3; CDR3 length: 14; J gene: TRBJ1-6; D gene: .; clone size: .; CDR3 DNA: TGTGCCATCAGGGCAGACAGATCTAATTCACCCCTCCACTTT; CDR3 protein: CAIRADRSNSPLHF
V gene: TRBV11-2; CDR3 length: 12; J gene: TRBJ2-5; D gene: .; clone size: .; CDR3 DNA: TGTGCCAGCAGCTTGAGGCGGGAGACCCAGTACTTC; CDR3 protein: CASSLRRETQYF
V gene: TRBV5-1; CDR3 length: 15; J gene: TRBJ2-5; D gene: TRBD2; clone size: .; CDR3 DNA: TGCGCCAGCAGACCCGGACTAGCTCTGTCTGAGACCCAGTACTTC; CDR3 protein: CASRPGLALSETQYF
V gene: TRBV28; CDR3 length: 14; J gene: TRBJ1-3; D gene: .; clone size: .; CDR3 DNA: TGTGCCAGCAGTCTCGGGCACGGGGGAAACACCATATATTTT; CDR3 protein: CASSLGHGGNTIYF
V gene: TRBV6-5; CDR3 length: 15; J gene: TRBJ1-2; D gene: .; clone size: .; CDR3 DNA: TGTGCCAGCAGTTCCCCCGGGGGAGGCCAGTATGGCTACACCTTC; CDR3 protein: CASSSPGGGQYGYTF
V gene: TRBV30; CDR3 length: 11; J gene: TRBJ1-2; D gene: .; clone size: .; CDR3 DNA: TGTGCCTGGAGTGTAGGAGGTGGCTACACCTTC; CDR3 protein: CAWSVGGGYTF
V gene: TRBV2; CDR3 length: 14; J gene: TRBJ2-1; D gene: TRBD2; clone size: .; CDR3 DNA: TGTGCCAGCAGTAGTCTAGCGGAGGGGAATGAGCAGTTCTTC; CDR3 protein: CASSSLAEGNEQFF
V gene: TRBV18; CDR3 length: 17; J gene: TRBJ2-3; D gene: .; clone size: .; CDR3 DNA: TGTGCCAGCTCAACGGAGGGGACCGCGATCAGCACAGATACGCAGTATTTT; CDR3 protein: CASSTEGTAISTDTQYF
V gene: TRBV7-3; CDR3 length: 13; J gene: TRBJ1-1; D gene: .; clone size: .; CDR3 DNA: TGTGCCAGCAGCTTAGAGCCGTTGGGGGAAGCTTTCTTT; CDR3 protein: CASSLEPLGEAFF
V gene: TRBV5-1; CDR3 length: 16; J gene: TRBJ1-2; D gene: .; clone size: .; CDR3 DNA: TGCGCCAGCAGCTTGGCTCTATCACAAAGGGGCTATGGCTACACCTTC; CDR3 protein: CASSLALSQRGYGYTF
V gene: TRBV7-2; CDR3 length: 14; J gene: TRBJ2-7; D gene: TRBD2; clone size: .; CDR3 DNA: TGTGCCAGCAGTGGAACTAGCGGGGGGTACGAGCAGTACTTC; CDR3 protein: CASSGTSGGYEQYF
V gene: TRBV7-3; CDR3 length: 15; J gene: TRBJ1-2; D gene: TRBD1; clone size: .; CDR3 DNA: TGTGCCAGCAGTCCAGACAGGGGGGCAGACTATGGCTACACCTTC; CDR3 protein: CASSPDRGADYGYTF
V gene: TRBV7-2; CDR3 length: 16; J gene: TRBJ2-1; D gene: TRBD2; clone size: .; CDR3 DNA: TGTGCCAGCAGCAGAACCGGGACTAGCGTGTCCAATGAGCAGTTCTTC; CDR3 protein: CASSRTGTSVSNEQFF
V gene: TRBV9; CDR3 length: 16; J gene: TRBJ1-3; D gene: TRBD1; clone size: once; CDR3 DNA: TGTGCCAGCAGCGCTTCAAAGGGACAGGAGACTGGCACCATATATTTT; CDR3 protein: CASSASKGQETGTIYF
V gene: TRBV12-5; CDR3 length: 14; J gene: TRBJ2-1; D gene: TRBD2; clone size: .; CDR3 DNA: TGTGCTAGTGGTTTGGGTAGCGGGCCCCAAGAGCAGTTCTTC; CDR3 protein: CASGLGSGPQEQFF
V gene: TRBV2; CDR3 length: 8; J gene: TRBJ1-1; D gene: .; clone size: .; CDR3 DNA: TGTGCCAGCACTGAAGCTTTCTTT; CDR3 protein: CASTEAFF
V gene: TRBV5-5; CDR3 length: 14; J gene: TRBJ2-7; D gene: TRBD1; clone size: .; CDR3 DNA: TGTGCCAGCAGCACCGGGACAGGGGTCTACGAGCAGTACTTC; CDR3 protein: CASSTGTGVYEQYF
V gene: TRBV6-1; CDR3 length: 14; J gene: TRBJ2-5; D gene: .; clone size: once; CDR3 DNA: TGTGCCAGCAGTGAGTCGCAACGATGGGAGACCCAGTACTTC; CDR3 protein: CASSESQRWETQYF
V gene: TRBV28; CDR3 length: 11; J gene: TRBJ1-5; D gene: .; clone size: .; CDR3 DNA: TGTGCCAGCAGTTTTCGTCAGGGCCAGCATTTT; CDR3 protein: CASSFRQGQHF
V gene: TRBV4-2; CDR3 length: 14; J gene: TRBJ1-1; D gene: .; clone size: few; CDR3 DNA: TGTGCCAGCAGCCAAGCGGGATTGAGCACTGAAGCTTTCTTT; CDR3 protein: CASSQAGLSTEAFF